The T cell receptor (beta chain) under discussion was sequenced for a study of cytomegalovirus exposure and HLA in healthy donors. General study results and limits: Per a later analysis, HLA-associated TCR beta chains showed more clonal expansion than other, equally common TCR beta chains.

A word on this clone: Its antigen remains unknown.

The CDR3 contains 16 residues. The V and J ends lost 5 bases and 11 bases, in that order; junction bases with no gene match: 20. Germline V gives CDR1 PRHDT, CDR2 FYEKMQ (reference sequence). The PCR had 60 Vbeta and 13 Jbeta primers. Profiling relied on immunoSEQ multiplex PCR, and the TCRdb table lists in-frame clones only, not all of them. Of nearly 110,000 clones in the sample, roughly 80% are singletons; the top ten hold around 2.3%. This chain links TRBV13 with TRBJ1-1; 7 bases map to TRBD1. The clonotype comes from a man younger than 45 in good health and CMV-seronegative. Sequenced input: PBMCs. CDR3 region: CASSGRGQDAIGAAFF. The CDR3 DNA sequence: TGTGCCAGCAGCGGACGTGGACAGGACGCTATCGGAGCGGCTTTCTTT.